This T cell receptor (beta chain) was sequenced during a study of human versus mouse CDR3 diversity and MHC coevolution. Study at large: Reportedly, immunoSEQ detects one in 200,000 T cells with minimized PCR bias. Between roughly 0.6 x 10^7 and 1.8 x 10^7 valid reads came from each sample. Findings and limits, study-wide: Compared with mice, human CDR3s carried more deletions and insertions on average. Among all groups, most of the three human donors showed least clonal inequality.

Method: immunoSEQ multiplex PCR; TCRdb's copy keeps in-frame clones and lacks some. The top ten hold roughly 1.3% of the sample, which has about 80,000 clones, around 95% seen once. With 0 bases removed from V and 0 bases from J, the gap between germline ends came to 13 bases. This CDR3 has 17 residues. Per germline, CDR1 SGHDT and CDR2 YYEEEE. Concerning this clone: Its antigen remains unknown.

This receptor was obtained from a person aged 30-70 years in good health. The sample was naive CD4+ T cells from blood. Subset of the sample: CD45RO-negative CD62L-positive naive CD4 T cells. The chain couples TRBV5-6 to TRBJ2-1; the D gene is possibly TRBD1 (5 bases). In DNA form, the CDR3 reads TGTGCCAGCAGCTTGGAGGTAGGGGAATACTCCTACAATGAGCAGTTCTTC. Translated, it gives CASSLEVGEYSYNEQFF.